This T cell receptor beta chain was identified during a study of cytotoxic CD8 clonotypes in ibrutinib-treated CLL. This clone was found a few times. The method was immunoSEQ multiplex PCR; TCRdb's version includes in-frame clones alone and lacks a portion of them. The sample gives 19,000 or so clones, over 75% of which show up once; 5% to 7% is in the top ten. CDR3 length: 14 amino acids. CDR1 and CDR2 from the germline V gene are MNHNY and SVGAGI (reference sequence). Trimming took 9 bases from V and 0 from J, leaving 13 bases between them. Sequencing was performed on PBMCs, taken before ibrutinib treatment. The V and J genes are TRBV6-6 and TRBJ2-3, with D unresolved. The sequence came from a human donor with chronic lymphocytic leukemia. CDR3 nucleotide sequence: TGTGCCAGTGCGGAAGGTCGTAGCACAGATACGCAGTATTTT. Its translation is CASAEGRSTDTQYF.